Shown below are 12 T cell receptor beta chains from a single sample sequenced in a study of post-analysis software for immune sequencing data. Study-wide points: Patients carried four or five TRBV segments more frequently than controls did, and TRBV5-6, TRBV5-1 and TRBV20-1 were among them.

Every TCR beta cDNA library bore unique molecular identifiers. Each CDR3 protein is one row after TCRdb ran MiXCR on the PCR reads. Altogether some 450,000 distinct CDR3 sequences are present, 40% to 55% being singletons, with the ten largest covering 9.5% to 13%. These receptors have no known antigen. The sequencing input was blood. The receptors were gathered from a girl aged 10 to 17 with multiple sclerosis.

The chain links TRBV9 to TRBJ2-2; D gene uncertain. Looked up from germline, CDR1 is SGDLS and CDR2 is YYNGEE. The V gene lost 0 bases and the J gene lost 1 base, with 7 bases spanning the gap. The CDR3 is 15 residues long. CDR3 sequence reads: CASSVGQVNTGELFF. The DNA for the CDR3 is TGTGCCAGCAGCGTAGGCCAGGTGAACACCGGGGAGCTGTTTTTT.

CDR3 nucleotide sequence: TGTGCCAGCAGCGGGCAACTAGCGGGAACGGATACGCAGTATTTT. Protein: CASSGQLAGTDTQYF. The V call is TRBV7-2, the J call TRBJ2-3; 10 bases match TRBD2. Germline V lookup: CDR1 SGHTA, CDR2 FQGNSA. The CDR3 has 15 residues. V was clipped by 5 bases and J by 6 bases; unmatched bases: 8.

On this clonotype itself: One end of the junction varies from germline; a read error may be responsible. This rearrangement joins TRBV6-5 to TRBJ2-5; the match to TRBD1 covers 9 bases. The CDR3 spans 15 residues. Germline V CDR1 and CDR2: MNHEY, SVGAGI. In DNA form, the CDR3 reads TGTACCAGCAGTTACGCGGGACAGGGCTTGGTAGAGCAGTACTTC. Protein sequence: CTSSYAGQGLVEQYF.

The table lists this clonotype with a few counts. The gene calls are TRBV15 and TRBJ1-5; a possible D gene is TRBD1 (6 bases). CDR1 is LNHNV, CDR2 YYDKDF, per germline (reference sequence). The CDR3 covers 15 residues. Trimming pared 3 bases from V and 1 base from J, leaving 10 bases between. This CDR3 is CATSRWGASNQPQHF. The DNA of the CDR3 is TGTGCCACCAGCAGGTGGGGGGCGAGCAATCAGCCCCAGCATTTT.

This sequence joins TRBV29-1 and TRBJ2-1, with D perhaps TRBD2 (6 bases). V was clipped by 3 bases and J by 10 bases, with 13 bases between them. Germline CDR1 is SQVTM and CDR2 is ANQGSEA. The CDR3 has 12 residues. The CDR3 DNA sequence: TGCAGCGTTGAGGAAGGGGCGGGGGAGCAGTTCTTC. Amino acids: CSVEEGAGEQFF.

The CDR3 protein is CSARGGDQSYEQYF. DNA of the CDR3: TGCAGTGCTAGGGGGGGGGATCAAAGTTACGAGCAGTACTTC. The V call is TRBV20-1, the J call TRBJ2-7, with TRBD2 matching over 7 bases. This CDR3 contains 14 residues. Germline V gene lookup returns CDR1 DFQATT and CDR2 SNEGSKA (reference sequence). After removal of 3 bases from V and 4 bases from J, the junction contained 9 bases not matched to a gene.

This sequence joins TRBV27 and TRBJ1-4; unclear D gene. Germline V gene lookup returns CDR1 MNHEY and CDR2 SMNVEV (reference sequence). Trimming removed 1 base at V and 3 bases at J, with 15 bases between. The CDR3 extends over 17 amino acids. The CDR3 spells CASSLYGKTRANEKLFF. DNA of the CDR3: TGTGCCAGCAGTTTATATGGGAAAACTCGAGCTAATGAAAAACTGTTTTTT.

This chain joins TRBV20-1 and TRBJ2-7, with 14 bases aligning to TRBD2. Per germline, CDR1 DFQATT and CDR2 SNEGSKA (reference sequence). The CDR3 has 15 residues. Trimming removed 5 bases from V and 5 bases from J; junction bases left unmatched: 8. The CDR3 nucleotides are TGCAGTGCTGAAACGACTAGCGGGAGGGCCGACGAGCAGTACTTC. This translates into CSAETTSGRADEQYF.

The chain uses TRBV20-1 and TRBJ2-1, with TRBD2 matching 7 bases. The length of the CDR3 is 16 residues. V lost 6 bases to trimming and J lost 0 bases; unmatched junction nucleotides: 11. Germline V gene data show CDR1 as DFQATT and CDR2 as SNEGSKA (reference sequence). CDR3 region: CSAVGGGRSSYNEQFF. The CDR3 DNA is TGCAGTGCGGTAGGCGGCGGGAGAAGCTCCTACAATGAGCAGTTCTTC.

This clonotype has more than one count but fewer than ten. This chain uses TRBV10-3 with TRBJ1-1; D uncertain. Germline loops: CDR1 ENHRY, CDR2 SYGVKD. V dropped 10 bases and J dropped 1 base, with 19 bases sitting between them. The CDR3 sequence is 15 residues long. The CDR3 DNA reads as TGTGCCACCCGCGTGAGTGGTACTGAGAACACTGAAGCTTTCTTT. As protein: CATRVSGTENTEAFF.

This clonotype came up a few times. The V gene is TRBV6-5, the J gene TRBJ1-2; D ambiguous. Germline loops: CDR1 MNHEY, CDR2 SVGAGI. There are 14 residues in the CDR3. V was shortened by 0 bases and J by 5 bases, with 10 bases between the two germline ends. CDR3 residues: CASSYSRQEYGYTF. As DNA, the CDR3 is TGTGCCAGCAGTTACTCCCGGCAGGAATATGGCTACACCTTC.

The chain joins TRBV7-6 to TRBJ2-1; D is uncertain. From germline, CDR1 is SGHVS and CDR2 FNYEAQ. Deletions cut 5 bases from V and 8 bases from J, with 10 bases between. The CDR3 has 12 residues. The CDR3 coding sequence is TGTGCCAGCAGCAACCGACGGGATGAGCAGTTCTTC. It translates to CASSNRRDEQFF.